This T cell receptor (beta chain) was found in a study of cytomegalovirus exposure and HLA in healthy donors (dated 2017 in TCRdb). With regard to the full study: An earlier analysis of roughly 570 of the donors reported roughly 300 Gb of sequence data and some 110 million unique TCR beta sequences obtained from about 179 million T cells. Approximately 300 gigabases of sequencing data and about 92 million unique TCR sequences made up an early release that covered around 640 HLA-typed donors. Both class I and class II loci were covered by HLA typing, at four-digit resolution. A later analysis re-examined previously published TCR beta repertoires from about 670 donors and added high-resolution HLA genotyping to investigate patterns of TCR occurrence. Rather than drawing on any new phenotypic data, the later analysis identified candidate immune exposures from TCR beta sequences and the way those sequences occurred across donors. The aim of the study was to test whether cataloging public T cell receptors could identify signatures of past pathogen exposure. Every repertoire in the discovery cohort had been generated on one and the same sequencing platform. Because of strong linkage in the cohort, roughly five DR-DQ haplotypes were treated as single units for association and clustering. Genome-wide SNP genotypes for about 55% of the roughly 670 donors were used in a later genetic analysis, which treated that subset as a discovery cohort. Across around 400 genotyped donors of the cohort, an average of roughly 250,000 unique TCR beta nucleotide sequences per donor were sequenced, and around 19% of those sequences were non-productive. Of the 300 to 450 genotyped donors, 65% to 90% were placed in the genetic ancestry cluster associated with self-reported Caucasian donors. In addition to the first cohort of about 650 subjects, a separate validation cohort of around 110 different subjects was used. Typing coverage varied by locus: roughly 620-640 donors for A, B, C, DRB1 and DQB1; about 520 for DQA1; about 590 for DPA1; roughly 470 for DPB1. Alongside the repertoire data, information on donor age, sex, ethnicity and CMV serostatus was compiled. An earlier analysis of around 640 of the donors used high-throughput TCR beta sequencing to judge whether each TCR beta V gene segment behaved as functional or pseudogenic. To predict cytomegalovirus infection status, the study brought together high-throughput TCR immunosequencing, statistical association of individual TCRs with disease status, and machine learning. The T cell repertoires of 670 or so subjects were profiled by immunosequencing and related to cytomegalovirus serostatus. Study-wide findings and limitations: In a later analysis, TCR association rates were found to vary across HLA loci, with the most associated TCRs seen for DRB1 alleles and the fewest for HLA-C alleles. Most TCR sequences were seen in very few donors, while some public TCRs were found in many individuals. The authors suggested that the approach could potentially be extended to other disease states and immunological phenotypes. Assigning TCR associations to individual alleles was difficult when HLA alleles, especially DR and DQ, strongly co-occurred. A later analysis found that HLA-associated TCR beta chains were more clonally expanded and had lower generation probabilities than equally common non-associated chains. A cluster of highly shared sequence variants was judged likely to represent a technical artifact of the sequencing pipeline. The study listed 170 or so TCR beta chains as associated with cytomegalovirus. In a later analysis, several top co-occurrence clusters were reported to appear linked to parvovirus B19, influenza, CMV and Epstein-Barr virus. Sequencing depth was assumed to be roughly uniform across donors in the presence/absence analyses, though that assumption may not hold. In a later genetic analysis, a missense DCLRE1C variant was associated with V-gene and J-gene trimming of TCR beta chains, and the association was replicated in an independent cohort. A further reported finding was that TCR beta sequences accurately predicted the HLA-A and HLA-B alleles for most subjects in the first cohort. The 87-base-pair reads could not distinguish some IMGT-functional V segments, including TRBV6-2 and TRBV6-3, so those segments were excluded. In an earlier analysis of about 540 of the donors, most TCR beta V segments were observed in productive rearrangements about 87% or about 30% of the time, broadly matching IMGT annotations. According to a later analysis, most CMV-associated TCR beta chains appeared to be HLA-restricted, and the HLA associations seemed to be driven largely by CMV exposure. Only TCR beta chains were sequenced in this cohort, and the absence of alpha or paired-chain data limited detectable features. The only immune exposure information available for the cohort was CMV serostatus. The classifier was reported to diagnose cytomegalovirus status with high specificity and sensitivity in both the original cohort and the validation cohort. Correlated functional status among segregating V segments might reflect linkage disequilibrium, but an unknown experimental factor could not be ruled out. A later genetic analysis reported fewer N-insertions in productive TCRs among donors in an Asian-associated ancestry cluster than the roughly 690-donor mean. A few of the identified cytomegalovirus-associated TCR beta chains were confirmed in vitro to be specific for cytomegalovirus antigens. A later analysis associated roughly 17,000 TCR beta sequences with specific HLA alleles at a false discovery rate of 0.05. The earlier analysis of approximately 540 of the donors excluded approximately 15 rarely observed V segments, including chromosome 9 orphons, because counts were too low. Because HLA typing was missing for some donors at each locus, association tests included only the typed subset.

The library was obtained by the immunoSEQ multiplex PCR assay. For the multiplex PCR, a mixture combining 60 forward primers for TCR Vbeta segments and 13 reverse primers for TCR Jbeta segments was used. The CDR3 region of rearranged TCR beta genes was amplified from genomic DNA by a multiplex PCR assay. On the Illumina HiSeq System, the amplified TCR beta libraries were sequenced as 87-base-pair reads. On the authors' methods: A later analysis counted about 80 million unique TCR beta chains across the 700 or so repertoires, and some 12 million of these chains were shared by at least two donors. Raw reads were error-corrected and collapsed into unique sequences by a nearest-neighbor algorithm in which closely related sequences were merged to remove PCR and sequencing errors. Alignment of CDR3 sequences to IMGT reference sequences was used to assign V, D and J gene segments. For a sequence to be retained, at least a six-nucleotide match to both a V gene segment and a J gene segment was required. A rearrangement counted as productive if the CDR3 had no stop codons and remained in frame with V and J, and every other rearrangement counted as non-productive. CDR3 was defined according to IMGT convention as the region running from the second conserved V-encoded cysteine to the conserved J-encoded phenylalanine. The earlier analysis of some 540 of the donors excluded any sequence lacking an unambiguous match to a single V gene segment. In an earlier analysis of approximately 590 of the donors, V segments were called functional above 56.7% productive rearrangements and were called segregating when the between-donor standard deviation exceeded 5%. A statistical classification framework was built to diagnose cytomegalovirus status from the catalog of TCR beta chain sequences. A later analysis assigned V and J genes by comparing TCR nucleotide sequences with IMGT/GENE-DB human TR gene sequences. The TCRdist pipeline was used in a later analysis to assign CDR3 sequences and most-parsimonious VDJ recombination scenarios. In a later analysis, each TCR beta chain was defined by its CDR3 amino acid sequence together with its V-gene family, and reads without a unique V-gene family were excluded. A later analysis removed 592 highly shared, low-generation-probability nucleotide sequences to deal with suspected cross-contamination and a sequencing artifact. In a later analysis, a clonal expansion index for each public chain was calculated from normalized within-repertoire ranks of inferred template counts. In a later analysis, generation probabilities were computed using a VDJ recombination model fitted to out-of-frame rearrangements, and the results were checked against IGoR. Hypergeometric tests were used in a later analysis to score TCR-TCR, TCR-HLA and TCR-CMV co-occurrence, with a repertoire-size bias correction applied to the TCR pairs. A later analysis estimated false discovery rates by permuting HLA or CMV assignments 20 times. In a later analysis, co-occurring TCRs were grouped with DBSCAN, and TCRdist sequence similarity was added when clustering was performed within HLA-allele-positive subsets. Repertoires with fewer than 30,000 or more than 120,000 public chains, plus five repertoires with anomalous nucleotide sharing, were excluded from co-occurrence clustering. TCRdb mirrors the immuneACCESS table, restricted to in-frame sequences. Some clones are absent from its copies; in checked studies, under half trace to an unresolved V gene, and the reason for the others is unknown. That table gives V, J and clone size, and the DNA gave D and trimming. This sample is represented by 110,000 or so clones; 65% to 80% of them were singletons. Less than 3.5% of the sample goes to the ten largest clones.

The cohort comprised fewer than 750 healthy bone marrow donors. At the time of sampling, every cohort member was nominally healthy, though immune exposures that went unrecorded were likely present. The donor was CMV seropositive and belonged to the group of 250 to 300 seropositive cohort members. Every donor gave a peripheral blood sample, and the peripheral blood mononuclear cells from that sample were used for TCR beta sequencing. The Qiagen DNeasy Blood Extraction Kit was used to extract genomic DNA from the blood cell samples. Of note for this clone: Which antigen it targets is not known. One base away there is no much larger clone; base qualities are not given.

The CDR3, cysteine through phenylalanine, is 16 amino acids long. Only CDR3 DNA is held: 48 bases, read in frame from base 1. According to the germline V gene (reference sequence), CDR1 reads MNHEY and CDR2 reads SMNVEV. V is reduced by 5 bases and J by 0 bases, leaving a spacing of 16 bases between them. Recombination linked TRBV27 to TRBJ1-1; perhaps TRBD1 is the D gene, with 5 bases matching. Sequenced sample: PBMCs. The clonotype comes from a woman between 40 and 55 years old in good health and CMV-seropositive. The CDR3 in this case is CASSSQGLGVNTEAFF. The bases read TGTGCCAGCAGTAGTCAGGGTTTAGGGGTGAACACTGAAGCTTTCTTT.